This T cell receptor beta chain was identified in a study of identical twins. TCRdb itself ran the 5' RACE reads through MiXCR, one entry per CDR3 protein. The profile covers more than 1.5 million distinct CDR3 sequences, with 32% appearing a single time and 0.25% to 0.3% taken by the ten largest. V was clipped by 11 bases and J by 3 bases; unmatched bases: 5. The CDR3 loop spans 13 amino acids. The germline CDR1 and CDR2 sequences are PRHDT and FYEKMQ (reference sequence). The rearrangement uses TRBV13 and TRBJ1-4; 8 bases align to TRBD1. The TCR was taken from a newborn girl in good health. The specimen was cord blood. The CDR3 DNA sequence: TGTGCCGGGGTGGACAGGGCTAATGAAAAACTGTTTTTT. Translation gives CAGVDRANEKLFF.